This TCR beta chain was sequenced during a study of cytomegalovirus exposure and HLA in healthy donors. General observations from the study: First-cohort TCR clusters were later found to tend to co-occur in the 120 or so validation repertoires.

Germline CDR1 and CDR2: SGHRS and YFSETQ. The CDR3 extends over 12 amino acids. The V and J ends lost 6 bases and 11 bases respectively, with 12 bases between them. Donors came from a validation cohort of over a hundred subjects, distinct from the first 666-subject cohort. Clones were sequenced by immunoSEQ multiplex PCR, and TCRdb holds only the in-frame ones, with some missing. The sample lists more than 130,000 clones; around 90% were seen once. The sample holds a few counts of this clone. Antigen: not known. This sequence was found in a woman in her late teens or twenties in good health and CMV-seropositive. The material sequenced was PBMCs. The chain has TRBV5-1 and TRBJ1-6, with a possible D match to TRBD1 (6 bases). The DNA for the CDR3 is TGCGCCAGCACTGCAGGGGCTGCACCCCTCCACTTT. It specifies CASTAGAAPLHF.